The entry below describes one T cell receptor (beta chain). This sample was taken from a study of blood T cell repertoires in COVID-19. Whole-study context: Acute and convalescent COVID-19 specimens originated in the United States, Italy and Spain.

Those enrolled, adults aged about 18 to 95 years, came from some 23 US areas. In assigning cohorts, the study relied on participant-reported clinical history. Assay used: immunoSEQ multiplex PCR; TCRdb lists only in-frame clones, some missing. The sample holds 200,000 to 250,000 clones, 88% seen once. Unmatched junction bases numbered 6, after V lost 4 bases and J lost 6 bases. CDR3 length: 15 residues. Germline assignment: CDR1 SGHVS and CDR2 FNYEAQ. The TCR sequence derives from a woman under 40 who had been exposed to COVID-19. Sequenced sample: PBMCs or T cells enriched from blood (not recorded which). The chain joins TRBV7-6 to TRBJ2-1; 10 bases fit TRBD1. CDR3 protein: CASSSVGQGRNEQFF. In DNA, the CDR3 is TGTGCCAGCAGCTCGGTGGGACAGGGGCGCAATGAGCAGTTCTTC.